This record covers a single T cell receptor (beta chain). This entry belongs to a study of technical replicates of blood from a few donors. The CDR3 is made up of 14 amino acids. Germline-derived CDR1 and CDR2 are MNHNY and SVGAGI (reference sequence). Between the trimmed V and J ends, which lost 2 bases and 7 bases, there was a span of 11 bases. Sequencing used immunoSEQ multiplex PCR; TCRdb keeps in-frame clones, though not all of them. Of under 95,000 clones in the sample, 90% to 95% were seen once. Sequencing used T cells isolated from PBMCs. The V and J genes are TRBV6-6 and TRBJ1-4; a possible D gene is TRBD1 (5 bases). The sequence was obtained from a human donor in good health. The CDR3 spells CASSYGRVVEKLFF. The CDR3 region has the DNA TGTGCCAGCAGTTACGGCAGGGTAGTTGAAAAACTGTTTTTT.